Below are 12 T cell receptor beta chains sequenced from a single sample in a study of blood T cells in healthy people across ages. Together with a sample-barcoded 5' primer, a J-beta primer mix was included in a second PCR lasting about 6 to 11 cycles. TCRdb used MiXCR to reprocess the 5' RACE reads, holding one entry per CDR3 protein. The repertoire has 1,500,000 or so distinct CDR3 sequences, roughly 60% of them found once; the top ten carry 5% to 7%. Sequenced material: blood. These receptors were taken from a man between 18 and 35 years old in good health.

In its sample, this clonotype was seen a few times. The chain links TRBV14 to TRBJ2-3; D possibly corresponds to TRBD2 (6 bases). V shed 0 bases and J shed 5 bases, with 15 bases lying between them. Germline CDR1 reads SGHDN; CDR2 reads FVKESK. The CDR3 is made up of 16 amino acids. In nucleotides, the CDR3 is TGTGCCAGCAGCCAAGATGCGGGACCATACATAGATACGCAGTATTTT. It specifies CASSQDAGPYIDTQYF.

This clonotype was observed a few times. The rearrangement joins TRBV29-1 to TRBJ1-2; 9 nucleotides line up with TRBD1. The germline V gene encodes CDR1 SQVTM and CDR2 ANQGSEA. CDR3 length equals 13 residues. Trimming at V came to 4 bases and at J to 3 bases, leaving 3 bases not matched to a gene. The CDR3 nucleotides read TGCAGCGTTGTTGGACAGGGGTACTATGGCTACACCTTC. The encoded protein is CSVVGQGYYGYTF.

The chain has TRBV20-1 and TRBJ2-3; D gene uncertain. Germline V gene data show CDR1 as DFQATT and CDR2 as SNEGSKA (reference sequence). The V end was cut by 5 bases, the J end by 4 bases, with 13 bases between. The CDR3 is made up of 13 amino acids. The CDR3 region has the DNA TGCAGTGCTCGTAATTGGCGTGCAGATACGCAGTATTTT. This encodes CSARNWRADTQYF.

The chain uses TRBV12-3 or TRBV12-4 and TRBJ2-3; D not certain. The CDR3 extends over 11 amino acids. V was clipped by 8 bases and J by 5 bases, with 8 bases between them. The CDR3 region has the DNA TGTGCCAGCGCCCGTGGAGATACGCAGTATTTT. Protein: CASARGDTQYF.

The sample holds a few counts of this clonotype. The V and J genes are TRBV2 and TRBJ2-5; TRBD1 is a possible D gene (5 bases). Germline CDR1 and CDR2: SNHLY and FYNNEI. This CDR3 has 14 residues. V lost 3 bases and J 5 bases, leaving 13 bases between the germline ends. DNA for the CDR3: TGTGCCAGCAGTGAGGTCTTACGACAGGAGACCCAGTACTTC. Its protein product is CASSEVLRQETQYF.

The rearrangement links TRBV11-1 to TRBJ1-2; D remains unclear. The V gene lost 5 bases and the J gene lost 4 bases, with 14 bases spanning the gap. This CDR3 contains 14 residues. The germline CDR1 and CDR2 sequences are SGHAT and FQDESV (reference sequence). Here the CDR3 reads CASSEGPSGYGYTF. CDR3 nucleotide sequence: TGTGCCAGCAGCGAAGGCCCATCGGGCTATGGCTACACCTTC. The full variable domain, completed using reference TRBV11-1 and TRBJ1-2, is EAEVAQSPRYKITEKSQAVAFWCDPISGHATLYWYRQILGQGPELLVQFQDESVVDDSQLPKDRFSAERLKGVDSTLKIQPAELGDSAMYLCASSEGPSGYGYTFGSGTRLTVV.

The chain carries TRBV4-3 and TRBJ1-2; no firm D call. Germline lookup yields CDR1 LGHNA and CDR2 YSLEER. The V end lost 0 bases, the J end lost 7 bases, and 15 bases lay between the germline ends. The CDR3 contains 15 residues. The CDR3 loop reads CASSQDRTELAGYTF. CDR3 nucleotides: TGCGCCAGCAGCCAAGATCGGACGGAGCTAGCTGGCTACACCTTC.

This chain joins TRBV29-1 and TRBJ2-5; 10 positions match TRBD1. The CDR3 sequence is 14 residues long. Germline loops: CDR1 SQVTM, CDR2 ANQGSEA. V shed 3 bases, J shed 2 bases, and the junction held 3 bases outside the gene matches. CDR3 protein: CSVEPGQGQETQYF. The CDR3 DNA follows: TGCAGCGTTGAGCCGGGACAGGGGCAAGAGACCCAGTACTTC.

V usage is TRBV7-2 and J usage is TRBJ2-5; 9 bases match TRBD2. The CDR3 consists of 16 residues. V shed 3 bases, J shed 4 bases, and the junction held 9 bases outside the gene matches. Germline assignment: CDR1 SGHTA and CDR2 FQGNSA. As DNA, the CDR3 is TGTGCCAGCAGCTTCCAGTTGGAGCGGGGGGTAGAGACCCAGTACTTC. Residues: CASSFQLERGVETQYF.

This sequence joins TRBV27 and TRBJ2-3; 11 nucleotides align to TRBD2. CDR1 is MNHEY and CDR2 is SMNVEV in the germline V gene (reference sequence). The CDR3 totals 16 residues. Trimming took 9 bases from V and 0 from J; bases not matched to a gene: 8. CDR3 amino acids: CASGTSGGGSTDTQYF. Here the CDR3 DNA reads TGTGCCAGTGGGACTAGCGGAGGTGGTAGCACAGATACGCAGTATTTT.

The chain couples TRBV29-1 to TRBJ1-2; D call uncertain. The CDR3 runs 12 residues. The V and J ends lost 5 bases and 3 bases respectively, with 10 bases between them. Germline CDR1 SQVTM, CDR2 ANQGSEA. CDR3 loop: CSVSRGDYGYTF. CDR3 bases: TGCAGCGTTTCACGTGGGGACTATGGCTACACCTTC.

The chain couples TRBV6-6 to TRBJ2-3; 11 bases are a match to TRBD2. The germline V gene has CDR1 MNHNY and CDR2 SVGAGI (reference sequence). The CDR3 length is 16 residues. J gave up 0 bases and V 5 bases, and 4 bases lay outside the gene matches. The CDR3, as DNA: TGTGCCAGCAGTCCCCGGACTAGCGGGAGCACAGATACGCAGTATTTT. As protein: CASSPRTSGSTDTQYF.